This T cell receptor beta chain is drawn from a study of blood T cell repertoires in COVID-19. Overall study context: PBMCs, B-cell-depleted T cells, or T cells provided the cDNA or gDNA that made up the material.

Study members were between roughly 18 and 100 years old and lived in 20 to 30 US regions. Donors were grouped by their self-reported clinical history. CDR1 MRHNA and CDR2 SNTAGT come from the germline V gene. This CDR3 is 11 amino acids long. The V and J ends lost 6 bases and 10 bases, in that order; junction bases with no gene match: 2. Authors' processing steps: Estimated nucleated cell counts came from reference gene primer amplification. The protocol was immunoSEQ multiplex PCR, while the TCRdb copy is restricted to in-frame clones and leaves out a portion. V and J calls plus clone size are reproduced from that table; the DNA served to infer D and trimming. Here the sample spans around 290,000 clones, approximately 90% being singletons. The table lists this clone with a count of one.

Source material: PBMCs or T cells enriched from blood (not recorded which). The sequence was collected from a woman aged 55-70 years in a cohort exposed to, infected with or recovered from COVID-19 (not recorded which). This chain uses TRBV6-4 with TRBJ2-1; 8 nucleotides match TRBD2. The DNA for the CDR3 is TGTGCCAGCAGGGCGGGAGGCGAGCAGTTCTTC. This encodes CASRAGGEQFF.